Sequencing of this T cell receptor (beta chain) was carried out in a study of CD8+ T cells in alopecia areata. Treatment of the sample: oral pan-JAK inhibitor, 5-10 mg twice daily. Trimming cost V 0 bases and J 4 bases, with 5 bases left between them. The CDR3 is 13 amino acids. The germline V gene has CDR1 SGHRS and CDR2 YFSETQ. Sequencing templates came from extracted RNA that was reverse transcribed into cDNA. Clones were sequenced by immunoSEQ multiplex PCR, and TCRdb holds only the in-frame ones, with some missing. The table includes around 160,000 clones, 50% to 65% detected once. This specimen was CD4+ T cells sorted from blood, taken at week 24, from a patient treated with tofacitinib. This clonotype was obtained from a human donor with alopecia areata. The chain couples TRBV5-1 to TRBJ1-5; D is ambiguous. Written as DNA, the CDR3 is TGCGCCAGCAGCTTGGAACGTAATCAGCCCCAGCATTTT. The encoded protein is CASSLERNQPQHF. Full variable domain (rest looked up from reference TRBV5-1 and TRBJ1-5): KAGVTQTPRYLIKTRGQQVTLSCSPISGHRSVSWYQQTPGQGLQFLFEYFSETQRNKGNFPGRFSGRQFSNSRSEMNVSTLELGDSALYLCASSLERNQPQHFGDGTRLSIL.